This T cell receptor (beta chain) came from a study of blood T cell repertoires in COVID-19. Study context: COVID-19 samples collected from the United States, Italy and Spain covered acute and convalescent phases.

Data came from immunoSEQ multiplex PCR; TCRdb stores just in-frame clones and leaves some out. The sample records 50,000 or so clones, roughly four fifths being singletons. The sample consisted of peripheral blood. This receptor was identified in a man between 35 and 55 years old with acute or convalescent COVID-19.

CDR3 residues: CASSLTGTKNTEAFF. In DNA form, the CDR3 reads TGTGCCAGCAGCCTAACCGGGACAAAGAACACTGAAGCTTTCTTT. The chain links TRBV11-2 to TRBJ1-1; perhaps TRBD1 as D (6 bases). The CDR3 is 15 residues long. V was shortened by 5 bases and J by 1 base, with 14 bases between the two germline ends. Germline assignment: CDR1 SGHAT and CDR2 FQNNGV.